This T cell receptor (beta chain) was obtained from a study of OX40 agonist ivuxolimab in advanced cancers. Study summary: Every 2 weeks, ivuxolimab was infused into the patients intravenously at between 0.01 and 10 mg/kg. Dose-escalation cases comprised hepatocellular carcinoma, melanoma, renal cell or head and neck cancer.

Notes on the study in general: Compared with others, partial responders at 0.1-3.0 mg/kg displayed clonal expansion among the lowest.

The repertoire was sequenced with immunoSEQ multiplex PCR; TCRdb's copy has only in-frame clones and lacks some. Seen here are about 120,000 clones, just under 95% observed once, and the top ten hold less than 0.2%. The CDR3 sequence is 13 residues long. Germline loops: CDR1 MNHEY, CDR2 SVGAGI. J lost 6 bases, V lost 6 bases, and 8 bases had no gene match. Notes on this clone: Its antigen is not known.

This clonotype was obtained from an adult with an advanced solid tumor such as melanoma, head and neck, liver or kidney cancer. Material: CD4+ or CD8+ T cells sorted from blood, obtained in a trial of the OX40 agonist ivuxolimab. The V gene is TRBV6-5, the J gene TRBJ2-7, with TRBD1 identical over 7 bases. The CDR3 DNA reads TGTGCCAGCAGGAAGGGACAGCCGGCCGAGCAGTACTTC. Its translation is CASRKGQPAEQYF.